This entry describes one T cell receptor (beta chain). In the source study's methods: Counts of nucleated cells, estimated from reference gene primer amplification, were obtained. Repertoires were generated with immunoSEQ multiplex PCR, while TCRdb's copy carries only in-frame clones and drops some. The D gene and trimming were derived from the DNA, and the V and J assignments and clone size from that table. Among 250,000 to 300,000 clones, 88% were seen once, and the ten largest hold approximately 1%. CDR3 length: 14 amino acids. Germline CDR1 and CDR2: PRHDT and FYEKMQ (reference sequence). V lost 0 bases and J 0 bases, leaving 3 bases between the germline ends. This record comes from a study of blood T cell repertoires in COVID-19. The overall study: Sites across the United States, Italy and Spain contributed samples from acute and convalescent COVID-19.

The TCR comes from a woman in her twenties or thirties who had recovered from COVID-19. Source material: PBMCs or T cells enriched from blood (not recorded which). The chain combines TRBV13 with TRBJ2-4; D call uncertain. CDR3 protein: CASSLGLAKNIQYF. The CDR3 DNA follows: TGTGCCAGCAGCTTAGGCTTAGCCAAAAACATTCAGTACTTC.